This TCR beta chain is drawn from a study of CD8+CD57+ T cells in acquired aplastic anemia. Genomic DNA templated the TCR beta VDJ and CDR3 profiling. TCRdb reprocessed the reads with MiXCR, giving one entry per CDR3 protein. Of around 21,000 distinct CDR3 sequences detected, 30% to 50% appear once; the ten largest clones hold about 89%. This CDR3 has 14 residues. Germline CDR1 DFQATT, CDR2 SNEGSKA (reference sequence). Study-level results: Patients had CD8+CD57+ cells showing lower diversity than total CD4+ and CD8+ pools. Significance was not reached for CD8+ Simpson's diversity between patients and controls.

With regard to this clonotype: What it binds is not known. One junction end does not reproduce the germline sequence, and a read error may be involved.

Patients chosen for sequencing had shown CD8+CD57+ cell expansion by flow cytometry. The cohort consisted entirely of patients having severe acquired aplastic anemia. The sequenced sample consisted of CD8+CD57+ T cells sorted from PBMCs. Subset here: bead-enriched CD8+CD57+ effector memory T cells from SAA patients. This receptor was obtained from a human donor with aplastic anemia. The chain employs TRBV20-1 and TRBJ2-1; 11 positions agree with TRBD2. CDR3 nucleotide sequence: TGCAGTGCTAGGGGACTAGCGGAGTACAATGGGCAGTTCTTC. This codes for CSARGLAEYNGQFF.